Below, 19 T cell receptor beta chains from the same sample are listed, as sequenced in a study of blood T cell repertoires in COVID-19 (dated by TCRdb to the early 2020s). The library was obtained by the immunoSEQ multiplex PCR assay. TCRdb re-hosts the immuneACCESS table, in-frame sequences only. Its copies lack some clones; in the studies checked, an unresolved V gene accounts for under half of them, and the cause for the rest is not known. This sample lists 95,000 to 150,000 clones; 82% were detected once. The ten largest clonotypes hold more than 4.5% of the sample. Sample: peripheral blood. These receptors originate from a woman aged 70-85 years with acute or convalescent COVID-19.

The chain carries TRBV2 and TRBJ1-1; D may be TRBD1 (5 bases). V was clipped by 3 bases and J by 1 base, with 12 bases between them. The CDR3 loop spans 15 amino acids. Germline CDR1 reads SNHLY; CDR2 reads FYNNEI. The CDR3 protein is CASSDVGATNTEAFF. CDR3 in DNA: TGTGCCAGCAGTGACGTTGGGGCGACGAACACTGAAGCTTTCTTT.

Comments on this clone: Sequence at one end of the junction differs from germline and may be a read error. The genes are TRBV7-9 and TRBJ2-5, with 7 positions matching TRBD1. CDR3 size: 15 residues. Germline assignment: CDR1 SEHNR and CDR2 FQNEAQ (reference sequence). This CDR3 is CASSLAGQVQETQYF. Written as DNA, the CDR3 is TGTGCCAGCAGCCTAGCCGGACAGGTCCAAGAGACCCAGTACTTC. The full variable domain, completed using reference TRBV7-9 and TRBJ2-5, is DTGVSQNPRHKITKRGQNVTFRCDPISEHNRLYWYRQTLGQGPEFLTYFQNEAQLEKSRLLSDRFSAERPKGSFSTLEIQRTEQGDSAMYLCASSLAGQVQETQYFGPGTRLLVL.

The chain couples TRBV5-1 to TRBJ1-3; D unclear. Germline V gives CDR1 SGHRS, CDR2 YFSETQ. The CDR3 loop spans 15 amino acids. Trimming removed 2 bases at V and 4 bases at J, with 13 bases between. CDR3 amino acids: CASSLDPSGGNTIYF. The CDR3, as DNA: TGCGCCAGCAGCTTAGACCCAAGCGGAGGAAACACCATATATTTT. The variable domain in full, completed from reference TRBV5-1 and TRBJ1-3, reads KAGVTQTPRYLIKTRGQQVTLSCSPISGHRSVSWYQQTPGQGLQFLFEYFSETQRNKGNFPGRFSGRQFSNSRSEMNVSTLELGDSALYLCASSLDPSGGNTIYFGEGSWLTVV.

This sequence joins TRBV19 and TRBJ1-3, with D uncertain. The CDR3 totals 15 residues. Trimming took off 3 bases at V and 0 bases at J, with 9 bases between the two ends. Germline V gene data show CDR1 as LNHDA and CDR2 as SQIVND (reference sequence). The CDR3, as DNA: TGTGCCAGTAGTATGTTACAGCTCTCTGGAAACACCATATATTTT. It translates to CASSMLQLSGNTIYF.

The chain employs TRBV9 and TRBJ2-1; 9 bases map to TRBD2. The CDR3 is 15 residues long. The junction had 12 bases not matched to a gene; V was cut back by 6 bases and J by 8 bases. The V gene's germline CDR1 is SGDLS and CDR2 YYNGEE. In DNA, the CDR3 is TGTGCCAGCACCCCCCTCAGCGGGGGGCCGGATGAGCAGTTCTTC. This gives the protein CASTPLSGGPDEQFF. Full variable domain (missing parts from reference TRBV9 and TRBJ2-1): DSGVTQTPKHLITATGQRVTLRCSPRSGDLSVYWYQQSLDQGLQFLIQYYNGEERAKGNILERFSAQQFPDLHSELNLSSLELGDSALYFCASTPLSGGPDEQFFGPGTRLTVL.

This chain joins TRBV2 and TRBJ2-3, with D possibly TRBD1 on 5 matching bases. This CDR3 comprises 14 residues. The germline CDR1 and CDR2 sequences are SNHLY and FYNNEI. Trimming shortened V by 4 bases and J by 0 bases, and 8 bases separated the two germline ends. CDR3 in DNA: TGTGCCAGCAGTGTGGACACCAGCACAGATACGCAGTATTTT. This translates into CASSVDTSTDTQYF.

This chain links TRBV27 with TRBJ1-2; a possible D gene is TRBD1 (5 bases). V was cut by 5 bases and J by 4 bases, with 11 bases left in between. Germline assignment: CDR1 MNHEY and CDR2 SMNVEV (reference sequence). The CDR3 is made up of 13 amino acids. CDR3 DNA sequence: TGTGCCAGCAGTCCGGGGGGAACCTATGGCTACACCTTC. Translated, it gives CASSPGGTYGYTF.

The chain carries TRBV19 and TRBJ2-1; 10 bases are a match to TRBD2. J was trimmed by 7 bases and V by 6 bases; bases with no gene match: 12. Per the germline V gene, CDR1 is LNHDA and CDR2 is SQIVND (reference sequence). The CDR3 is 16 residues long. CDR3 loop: CASSDSYSGGVNEQFF. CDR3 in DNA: TGTGCCAGTAGCGACAGCTACAGCGGGGGGGTAAATGAGCAGTTCTTC.

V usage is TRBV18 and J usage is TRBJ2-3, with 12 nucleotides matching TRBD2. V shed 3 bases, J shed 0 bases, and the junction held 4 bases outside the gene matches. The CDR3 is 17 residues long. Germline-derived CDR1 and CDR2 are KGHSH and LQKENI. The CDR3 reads CASSPLAGGASTDTQYF. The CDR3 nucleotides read TGTGCCAGCTCACCTCTAGCGGGGGGGGCTAGCACAGATACGCAGTATTTT.

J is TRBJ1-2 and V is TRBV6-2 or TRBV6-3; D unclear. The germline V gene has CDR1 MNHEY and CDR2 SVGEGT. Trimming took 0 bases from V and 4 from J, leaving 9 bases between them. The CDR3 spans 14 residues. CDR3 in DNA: TGTGCCAGCAGTTACTCGAGAGGGAGCTATGGCTACACCTTC. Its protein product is CASSYSRGSYGYTF.

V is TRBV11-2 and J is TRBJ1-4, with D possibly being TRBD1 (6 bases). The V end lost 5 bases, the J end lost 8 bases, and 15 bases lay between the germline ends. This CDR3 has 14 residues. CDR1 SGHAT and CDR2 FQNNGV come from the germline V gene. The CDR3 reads CASSPQGSGEKLFF. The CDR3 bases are TGTGCCAGCAGCCCCCAGGGGAGTGGCGAAAAACTGTTTTTT.

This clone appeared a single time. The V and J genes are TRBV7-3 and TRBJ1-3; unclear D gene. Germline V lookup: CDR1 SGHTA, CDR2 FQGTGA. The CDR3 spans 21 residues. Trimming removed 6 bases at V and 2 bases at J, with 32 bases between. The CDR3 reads CASRSRYRLVVWFLTGNTIYF. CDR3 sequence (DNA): TGTGCCAGCAGATCCCGATACCGGTTGGTAGTCTGGTTTTTAACTGGAAACACCATATATTTT. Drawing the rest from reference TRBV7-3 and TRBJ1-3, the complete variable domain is GAGVSQTPSNKVTEKGKYVELRCDPISGHTALYWYRQSLGQGPEFLIYFQGTGAADDSGLPNDRFFAVRPEGSVSTLKIQRTERGDSAVYLCASRSRYRLVVWFLTGNTIYFGEGSWLTVV.

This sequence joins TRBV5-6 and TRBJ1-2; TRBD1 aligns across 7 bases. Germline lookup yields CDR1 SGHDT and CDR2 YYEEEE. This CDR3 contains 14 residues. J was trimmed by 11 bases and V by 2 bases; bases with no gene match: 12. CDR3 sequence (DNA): TGTGCCAGCAGCTTATTGGACAGGACCTCCCGTTACACCTTC. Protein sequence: CASSLLDRTSRYTF.

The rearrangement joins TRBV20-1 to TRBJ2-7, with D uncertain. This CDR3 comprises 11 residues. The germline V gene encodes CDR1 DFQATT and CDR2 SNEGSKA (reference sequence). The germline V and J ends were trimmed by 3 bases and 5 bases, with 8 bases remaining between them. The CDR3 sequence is CSARSGHEQYV. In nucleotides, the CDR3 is TGCAGTGCTAGGTCAGGCCACGAGCAGTACGTC.

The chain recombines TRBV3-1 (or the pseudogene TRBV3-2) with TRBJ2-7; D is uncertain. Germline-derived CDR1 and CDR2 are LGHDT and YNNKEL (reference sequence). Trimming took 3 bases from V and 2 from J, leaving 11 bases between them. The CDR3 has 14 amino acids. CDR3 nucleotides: TGTGCCAGCAGCCATGGTCACACACCCTACGAGCAGTACGTC. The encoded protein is CASSHGHTPYEQYV.

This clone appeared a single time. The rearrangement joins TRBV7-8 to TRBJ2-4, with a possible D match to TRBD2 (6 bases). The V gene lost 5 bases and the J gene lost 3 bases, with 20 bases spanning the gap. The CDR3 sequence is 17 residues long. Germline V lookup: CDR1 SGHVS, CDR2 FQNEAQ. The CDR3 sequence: CASSLRGGPGSKNIQYF. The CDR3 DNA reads TGTGCCAGCAGCCTCCGTGGGGGACCCGGGAGCAAAAACATTCAGTACTTC.

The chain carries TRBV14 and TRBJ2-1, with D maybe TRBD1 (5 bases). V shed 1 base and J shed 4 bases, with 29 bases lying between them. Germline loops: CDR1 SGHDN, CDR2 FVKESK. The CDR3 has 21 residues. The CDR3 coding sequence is TGTGCCAGCAGCCAAGGTCTTAGTCGCAGGGCAGTGATATGGGAATACAATGAGCAGTTCTTC. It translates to CASSQGLSRRAVIWEYNEQFF.

In DNA form, the CDR3 reads TGTGCCAGCAGCTTCGGGGGTACCCTCAACAATGAGCAGTTCTTC. Translating it yields CASSFGGTLNNEQFF. This rearrangement joins TRBV5-8 to TRBJ2-1; D is perhaps TRBD2 (6 bases). The CDR3 is made up of 15 amino acids. V was shortened by 2 bases and J by 5 bases, with 14 bases between the two germline ends. CDR1 is SGHTS and CDR2 is YDEGEE in the germline V gene. Filled out from reference TRBV5-8 and TRBJ2-1, the complete variable domain reads EAGVTQSPTHLIKTRGQQATLRCSPISGHTSVYWYQQALGLGLQFLLWYDEGEERNRGNFPPRFSGRQFPNYSSELNVNALELEDSALYLCASSFGGTLNNEQFFGPGTRLTVL.

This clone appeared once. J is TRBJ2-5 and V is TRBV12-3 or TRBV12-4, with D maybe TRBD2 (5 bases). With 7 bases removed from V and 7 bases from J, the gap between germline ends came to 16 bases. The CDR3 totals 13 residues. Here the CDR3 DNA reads TGTGCCAGCACCTCAGGCGGGCTGGGGACCCAGTACTTC. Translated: CASTSGGLGTQYF.